The next 26 T cell receptor beta chains were all read from a single sample in a study of T cells expressing NK-cell markers. From its re-call of the 5' RACE reads, TCRdb lists each CDR3 protein once, without DNA. The sample has roughly 160,000 distinct CDR3 sequences. Input material: blood T cells: a sorted CD56 or NKG2C T cell subset, CD4+ or CD8+ T cells, or bulk PBMC T cells (not recorded which). Source of these receptors: a woman between 18 and 69 years old in good health.

The chain carries TRBV7-2 and TRBJ1-2; TCRdb indicates TRBD1, and absent DNA this call remains unverified. CDR3 size: 14 residues. CDR1 is SGHTA and CDR2 is FQGNSA in the germline V gene. CDR3 sequence: CASSDGQLYRGYTF.

The chain is built from TRBV7-9 and TRBJ1-1. The length of the CDR3 is 12 residues. Per germline, CDR1 SEHNR and CDR2 FQNEAQ (reference sequence). The CDR3 here is CASSLETAGAFF.

The rearrangement joins TRBV4-1 to TRBJ2-4. This CDR3 comprises 17 residues. Germline values: CDR1 MGHRA, CDR2 YSYEKL. CDR3 region: CASSQDPTELTKNIQYF.

The rearrangement links TRBV5-1 to TRBJ2-3; as DNA is missing, the TRBD1 call by TCRdb cannot be tested. The CDR3 sequence is 16 residues long. Germline CDR1 reads SGHRS; CDR2 reads YFSETQ. CDR3 residues: CASSRGRTRLTDTQYF.

The V call is TRBV12-3 or TRBV12-4, the J call TRBJ2-4; TCRdb's assignment of TRBD1 cannot be checked, as there is no DNA. CDR3 length: 18 residues. The CDR3 region is CASSRGGSRASAKNIQYF.

This chain links TRBV5-1 with TRBJ1-5. This CDR3 is 15 amino acids long. CDR1 and CDR2 from the germline V gene are SGHRS and YFSETQ. The CDR3 reads CASSFGPDSNQPQHF.

The genes are TRBV4-1 and TRBJ2-3; TCRdb proposes TRBD2, but this gene call is untestable without DNA. CDR1 and CDR2 (germline): MGHRA, YSYEKL. The CDR3 length is 14 residues. CDR3: CASSQGDPRDTQYF.

This chain uses TRBV20-1 with TRBJ1-2. Germline CDR1 DFQATT, CDR2 SNEGSKA (reference sequence). This CDR3 contains 13 residues. CDR3 sequence reads: CSAGGLSNYGYTF.

The chain is built from TRBV13 and TRBJ2-3. In germline, CDR1 is PRHDT, CDR2 FYEKMQ (reference sequence). The CDR3 is 13 residues long. CDR3 region: CASKLEDSDTQYF.

This chain connects TRBV6-4 to TRBJ2-3; TCRdb lists TRBD2, though no DNA is available to test this call. The CDR3 is 15 residues long. Per the germline V gene, CDR1 is MRHNA and CDR2 is SNTAGT. The CDR3 protein is CASSVGSGATDTQYF.

The V call is TRBV20-1, the J call TRBJ2-7; the TCRdb D gene call, TRBD2, has no DNA to confirm it. Germline V CDR1 and CDR2: DFQATT, SNEGSKA (reference sequence). The CDR3 length is 17 residues. CDR3: CSARPYAASGMIYEQYF.

The gene calls are TRBV7-3 and TRBJ2-5; the TCRdb D gene call, TRBD1, has no DNA to confirm it. From germline, CDR1 is SGHTA and CDR2 FQGTGA. The CDR3 contains 15 residues. The CDR3 here is CASSPSQGYQETQYF.

The CDR3 spells CSARKGGASQETQYF. This chain uses TRBV20-1 with TRBJ2-5; TCRdb reports TRBD2, a call that lacks DNA to check it against. Germline V lookup: CDR1 DFQATT, CDR2 SNEGSKA (reference sequence). The CDR3 loop spans 15 amino acids.

This chain connects TRBV4-1 to TRBJ2-2; absent DNA, TCRdb's TRBD2 call cannot be checked. Germline V gives CDR1 MGHRA, CDR2 YSYEKL. This CDR3 comprises 18 residues. The CDR3: CASSQERLAGGHTGELFF.

The gene calls are TRBV4-1 and TRBJ1-2; the TRBD1 assignment by TCRdb is unverifiable without DNA. The CDR3 is 16 amino acids. CDR1 is MGHRA, CDR2 YSYEKL, per germline. The CDR3 is CASSQDGAGLNYGYTF.

The chain couples TRBV7-2 to TRBJ2-2; without DNA, the TCRdb call of TRBD1 cannot be checked. Germline values: CDR1 SGHTA, CDR2 FQGNSA. The CDR3 contains 16 residues. CDR3 sequence reads: CASSPQGHLNTGELFF.

The chain links TRBV19 to TRBJ1-1; the D gene TCRdb calls, TRBD1, cannot be checked with no DNA. The CDR3 is 13 residues long. In germline, CDR1 is LNHDA, CDR2 SQIVND (reference sequence). CDR3 amino acids: CASSDRLNTEAFF. The full variable domain, in which reference TRBV19 and TRBJ1-1 provide the parts outside the CDR3, is DGGITQSPKYLFRKEGQNVTLSCEQNLNHDAMYWYRQDPGQGLRLIYYSQIVNDFQKGDIAEGYSVSREKKESFPLTVTSAQKNPTAFYLCASSDRLNTEAFFGQGTRLTVV.

The chain uses TRBV5-1 and TRBJ2-7; lacking DNA, the TRBD1 call made by TCRdb goes unchecked. CDR1 and CDR2 (germline): SGHRS, YFSETQ. CDR3 length: 15 residues. The CDR3 loop is CASSQKGTGGGEQYF.

The chain has TRBV3-1 and TRBJ2-1; TCRdb's assignment of TRBD2 cannot be checked, as there is no DNA. Germline V gene sequence: CDR1 LGHDT, CDR2 YNNKEL (reference sequence). The CDR3 has 14 amino acids. CDR3 loop: CASSRATRIVEQFF.

The chain combines TRBV29-1 with TRBJ2-5. Germline CDR1 and CDR2: SQVTM and ANQGSEA. The CDR3 contains 13 residues. CDR3: CSTPRFDRETQYF.

The genes are TRBV18 and TRBJ2-3; checking the TCRdb D call of TRBD2 is not possible without DNA. CDR3 size: 16 residues. Per the germline V gene, CDR1 is KGHSH and CDR2 is LQKENI. The CDR3 sequence is CASSPGTSVSTDTQYF.

The rearrangement joins TRBV30 to TRBJ2-5. CDR1 and CDR2 from the germline V gene are GTSNPN and SVGIG (reference sequence). The CDR3 loop spans 12 amino acids. The CDR3 protein is CAWSGQGGTQYF.

This sequence joins TRBV6-6 and TRBJ2-2; there is no DNA to check the TCRdb D call of TRBD1. The CDR3 is 13 residues long. Germline lookup yields CDR1 MNHNY and CDR2 SVGAGI (reference sequence). CDR3 residues: CASSKGTAGELFF.

V gene TRBV12-3 or TRBV12-4 combines with J gene TRBJ2-1; there is no DNA to check the TCRdb D call of TRBD1. The CDR3 runs to 16 residues. This CDR3 reads CASRDRRGGPDNEQFF.

The chain joins TRBV20-1 to TRBJ2-4; no DNA is available, so the TRBD1 call from TCRdb remains unchecked. The CDR3 runs 13 residues. Germline-derived CDR1 and CDR2 are DFQATT and SNEGSKA (reference sequence). The CDR3 sequence: CSLSGTVGNIQYF.

V usage is TRBV12-3 or TRBV12-4 and J usage is TRBJ1-2; TCRdb picks TRBD1, but there is no DNA to check that call. CDR3 size: 13 residues. The CDR3 reads CASSWGVRNGYTF.